In its sample, the clone carrying this TCR beta chain was seen a few times. Antigen: not known. This record belongs to a study of regulatory T cells in long-lasting Graves disease. Study findings and constraints: Small numbers of samples may have cut accuracy. The study found lower TCR diversity in persistent Graves' patients than in newly diagnosed ones.

The sample's time point: newly diagnosed GD, antithyroid drugs for less than 3 months. The authors made the TCR library using RNA they extracted from PBMCs. Germline V gene lookup returns CDR1 SEHNR and CDR2 FQNEAQ (reference sequence). Unmatched junction bases numbered 7, after V lost 2 bases and J lost 7 bases. This CDR3 is built from 15 residues. Arm-PCR of CDR3 regions with iRepertoire HTBI primers generated TCR beta libraries. One entry per CDR3 protein results from TCRdb running MiXCR on the multiplex PCR reads. Among about 350,000 distinct CDR3 sequences listed, roughly 16% were seen once. The same sample was also studied in work on T cells in Graves' hyperthyroidism and ophthalmopathy. That work contributes: HTBI primers were the set used in a first-round RT-PCR of the TCR CDR3. Ophthalmopathy got predicted by the model a median 6.5 months before its onset.

The rearrangement joins TRBV7-9 to TRBJ2-4; TRBD1 agrees at 8 bases. This specimen was peripheral blood mononuclear cells (PBMCs), taken at new diagnosis, from a patient treated with antithyroid drugs. This TCR derives from a woman aged 18-29 years with Graves disease. CDR3 residues: CASSLSLYRGNIQYF. The CDR3 DNA sequence: TGTGCCAGCAGCTTATCTCTATACAGGGGGAACATTCAGTACTTC.